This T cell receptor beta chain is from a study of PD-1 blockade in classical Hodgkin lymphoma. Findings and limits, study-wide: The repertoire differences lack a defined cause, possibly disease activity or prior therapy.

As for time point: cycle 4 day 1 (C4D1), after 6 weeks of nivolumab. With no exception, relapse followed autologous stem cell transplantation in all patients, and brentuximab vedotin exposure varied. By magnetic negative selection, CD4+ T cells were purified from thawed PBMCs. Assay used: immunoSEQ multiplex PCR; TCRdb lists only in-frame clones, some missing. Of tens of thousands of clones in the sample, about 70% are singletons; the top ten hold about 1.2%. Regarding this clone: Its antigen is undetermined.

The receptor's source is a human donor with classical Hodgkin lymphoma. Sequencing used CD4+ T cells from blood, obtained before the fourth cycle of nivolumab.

The CDR3 is CASSETGHPYEQYF. CDR3 nucleotides: TGTGCCAGCAGTGAAACAGGGCACCCCTACGAGCAGTACTTC. The chain is built from TRBV25-1 and TRBJ2-7; D is perhaps TRBD1 (6 bases). CDR1 and CDR2 (germline): MGHDK, SYGVNS. This CDR3 has 14 amino acids. V lost 2 bases to trimming and J lost 2 bases, with 10 bases between them.